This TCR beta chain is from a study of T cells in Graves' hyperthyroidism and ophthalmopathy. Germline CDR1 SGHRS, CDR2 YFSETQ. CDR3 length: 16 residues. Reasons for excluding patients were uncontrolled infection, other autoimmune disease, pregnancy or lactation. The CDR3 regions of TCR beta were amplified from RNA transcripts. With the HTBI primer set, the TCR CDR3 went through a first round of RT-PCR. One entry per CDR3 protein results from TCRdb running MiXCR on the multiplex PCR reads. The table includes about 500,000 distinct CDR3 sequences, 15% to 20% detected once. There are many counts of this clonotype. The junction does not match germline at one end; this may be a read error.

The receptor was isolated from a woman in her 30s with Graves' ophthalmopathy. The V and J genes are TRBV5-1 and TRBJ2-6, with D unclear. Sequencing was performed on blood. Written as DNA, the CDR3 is TGTGCCAGCAGCTTAGGGCGGCTCTCTGGGGCCAACGTCCTGACTTTC. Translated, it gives CASSLGRLSGANVLTF.